This T cell receptor beta chain was profiled in a study of cytomegalovirus exposure and HLA in healthy donors. Broader study findings: Three CMV-associated chains proved CMV antigen-specific in vitro. Later analysis revealed greater clonal expansion in HLA-associated TCR beta chains than in equally common others.

The CDR3 is 15 amino acids. The V segment lost 0 bases and the J segment 2 bases; nucleotides outside the gene matches: 1. Germline-derived CDR1 and CDR2 are SGHRS and YFSETQ. It was with 60 Vbeta and 13 Jbeta primers that the PCR ran. The protocol was immunoSEQ multiplex PCR, while the TCRdb copy is restricted to in-frame clones and leaves out a portion. Across approximately 170,000 clones, the top ten clones capture less than 0.95% of the sample. To note about this clone: Its antigen is unknown.

Sequenced: PBMCs. The rearrangement joins TRBV5-1 to TRBJ2-3, with 9 bases that match TRBD1. This clonotype was obtained from a woman aged 18-35 years in good health and CMV-seropositive. The CDR3 sequence: CASSLGQGDTDTQYF. DNA of the CDR3: TGCGCCAGCAGCTTGGGACAGGGGGACACAGATACGCAGTATTTT.